This T cell receptor (beta chain) appears in the sequencing data of a study of identical twins. Healthy Caucasian individuals made up all the donors. The V end lost 1 base, the J end lost 2 bases, and 5 bases lay between the germline ends. CDR1 KGHSH and CDR2 LQKENI come from the germline V gene. This CDR3 comprises 13 residues. Whole-study results and caveats: Part of the zero-insertion signal could reflect confounding by invariant MAIT and iNKT cells.

In its sample, this clonotype was seen many times. Its antigen is still unknown. TCRdb recomputed calls from the 5' RACE reads with MiXCR, one row per CDR3 protein. This repertoire shows 400,000 to 500,000 distinct CDR3 sequences, approximately 17% found once; its top ten account for 12%. The TCR originated in a man between 50 and 59 years old in good health. Sequenced sample: naive T cells sorted from blood. This sequence joins TRBV18 and TRBJ2-5; D remains unclear. In nucleotides, the CDR3 is TGTGCCAGCTCACCACGGCAGCAAGAGACCCAGTACTTC. Amino acid sequence: CASSPRQQETQYF.